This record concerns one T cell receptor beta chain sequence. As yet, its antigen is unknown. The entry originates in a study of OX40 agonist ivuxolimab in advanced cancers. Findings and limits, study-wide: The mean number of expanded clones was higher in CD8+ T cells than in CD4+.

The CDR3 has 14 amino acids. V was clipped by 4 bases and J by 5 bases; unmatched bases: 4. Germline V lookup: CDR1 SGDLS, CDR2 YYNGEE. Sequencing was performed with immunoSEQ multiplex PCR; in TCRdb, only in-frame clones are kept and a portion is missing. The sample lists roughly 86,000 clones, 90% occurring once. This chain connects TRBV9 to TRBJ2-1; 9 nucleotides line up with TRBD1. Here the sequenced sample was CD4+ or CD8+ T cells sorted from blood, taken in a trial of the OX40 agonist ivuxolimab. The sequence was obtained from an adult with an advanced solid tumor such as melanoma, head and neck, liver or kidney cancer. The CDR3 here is CASSSRDRDNEQFF. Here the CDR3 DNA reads TGTGCCAGCAGCTCCCGGGACAGGGACAATGAGCAGTTCTTC. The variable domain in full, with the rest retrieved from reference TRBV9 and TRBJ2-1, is DSGVTQTPKHLITATGQRVTLRCSPRSGDLSVYWYQQSLDQGLQFLIQYYNGEERAKGNILERFSAQQFPDLHSELNLSSLELGDSALYFCASSSRDRDNEQFFGPGTRLTVL.